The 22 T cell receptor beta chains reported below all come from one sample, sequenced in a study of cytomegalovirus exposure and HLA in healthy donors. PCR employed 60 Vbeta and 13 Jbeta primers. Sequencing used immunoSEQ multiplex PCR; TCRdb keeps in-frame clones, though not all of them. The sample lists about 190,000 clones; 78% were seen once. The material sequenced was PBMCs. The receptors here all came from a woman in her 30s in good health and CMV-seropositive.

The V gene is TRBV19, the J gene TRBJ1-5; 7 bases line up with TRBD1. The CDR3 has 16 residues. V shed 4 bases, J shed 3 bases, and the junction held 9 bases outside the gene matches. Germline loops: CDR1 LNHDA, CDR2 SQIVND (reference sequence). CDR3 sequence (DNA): TGTGCCAGTAGTAAACAGGGGATTCTTCCCAATCAGCCCCAGCATTTT. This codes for CASSKQGILPNQPQHF.

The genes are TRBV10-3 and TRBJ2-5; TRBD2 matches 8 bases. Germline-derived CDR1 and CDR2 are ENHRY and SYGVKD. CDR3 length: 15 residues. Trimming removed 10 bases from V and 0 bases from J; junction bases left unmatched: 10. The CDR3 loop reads CATLGTREYQETQYF. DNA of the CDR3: TGTGCCACCCTCGGGACTAGAGAGTACCAAGAGACCCAGTACTTC.

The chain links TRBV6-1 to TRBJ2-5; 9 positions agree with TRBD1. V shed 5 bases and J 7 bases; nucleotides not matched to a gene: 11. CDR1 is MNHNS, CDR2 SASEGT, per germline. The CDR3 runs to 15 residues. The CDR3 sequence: CASSQRTGAEVTQYF. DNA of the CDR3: TGTGCCAGCAGTCAGAGGACAGGGGCAGAGGTGACCCAGTACTTC.

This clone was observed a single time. The CDR3 here is CASSAPTGVRETQYF. CDR3 sequence (DNA): TGTGCCAGCAGTGCGCCAACAGGTGTCAGAGAGACCCAGTACTTC. This rearrangement joins TRBV6-1 to TRBJ2-5; D possibly corresponds to TRBD1 (5 bases). Germline V gene sequence: CDR1 MNHNS, CDR2 SASEGT. The CDR3 has 15 residues. Trimming took 4 bases from V and 4 from J, leaving 16 bases between them.

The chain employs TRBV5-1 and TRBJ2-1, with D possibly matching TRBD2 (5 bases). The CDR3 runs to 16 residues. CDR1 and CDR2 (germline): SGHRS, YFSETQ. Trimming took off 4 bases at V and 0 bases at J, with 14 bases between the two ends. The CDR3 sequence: CASSPWPGSSYNEQFF. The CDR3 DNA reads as TGCGCCAGCAGCCCCTGGCCGGGGAGCTCCTACAATGAGCAGTTCTTC.

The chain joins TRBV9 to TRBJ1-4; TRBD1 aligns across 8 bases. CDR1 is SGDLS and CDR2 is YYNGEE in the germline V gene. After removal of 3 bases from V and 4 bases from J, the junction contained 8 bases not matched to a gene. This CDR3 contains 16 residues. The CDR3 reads CASSAHDRGGNEKLFF. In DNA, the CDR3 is TGTGCCAGCAGCGCCCACGACAGGGGCGGTAATGAAAAACTGTTTTTT.

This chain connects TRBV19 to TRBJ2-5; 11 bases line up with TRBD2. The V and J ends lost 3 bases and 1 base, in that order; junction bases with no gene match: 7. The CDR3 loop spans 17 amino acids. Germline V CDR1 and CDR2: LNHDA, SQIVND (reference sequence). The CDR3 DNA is TGTGCCAGTAGTATGGGGACTAGCGGAAGACCCCAAGAGACCCAGTACTTC. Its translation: CASSMGTSGRPQETQYF. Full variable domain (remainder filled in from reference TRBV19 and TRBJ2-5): DGGITQSPKYLFRKEGQNVTLSCEQNLNHDAMYWYRQDPGQGLRLIYYSQIVNDFQKGDIAEGYSVSREKKESFPLTVTSAQKNPTAFYLCASSMGTSGRPQETQYFGPGTRLLVL.

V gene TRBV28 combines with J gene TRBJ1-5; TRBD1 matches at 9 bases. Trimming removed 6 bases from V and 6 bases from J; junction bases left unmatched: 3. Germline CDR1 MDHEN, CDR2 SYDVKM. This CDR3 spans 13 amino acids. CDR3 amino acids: CASSPGQGQPQHF. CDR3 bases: TGTGCCAGCAGCCCGGGACAGGGTCAGCCCCAGCATTTT.

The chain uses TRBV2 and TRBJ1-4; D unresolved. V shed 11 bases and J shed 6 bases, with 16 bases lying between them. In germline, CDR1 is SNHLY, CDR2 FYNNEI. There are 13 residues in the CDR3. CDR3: CAGRLLIDEKLFF. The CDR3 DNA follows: TGTGCCGGGCGACTACTAATCGATGAAAAACTGTTTTTT.

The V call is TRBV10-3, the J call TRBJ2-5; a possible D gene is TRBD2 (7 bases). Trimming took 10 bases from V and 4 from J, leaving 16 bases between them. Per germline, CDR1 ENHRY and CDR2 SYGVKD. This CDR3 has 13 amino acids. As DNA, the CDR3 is TGTGCCAGCAGCGGGACACTCATAGAGACCCAGTACTTC. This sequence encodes CASSGTLIETQYF.

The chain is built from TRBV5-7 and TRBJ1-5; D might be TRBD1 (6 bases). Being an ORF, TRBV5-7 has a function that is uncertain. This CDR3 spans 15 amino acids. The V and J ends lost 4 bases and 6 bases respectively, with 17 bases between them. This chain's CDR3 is CASSKHRAGSQPQHF. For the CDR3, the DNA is TGTGCCAGCAGCAAACACAGGGCTGGCAGTCAGCCCCAGCATTTT.

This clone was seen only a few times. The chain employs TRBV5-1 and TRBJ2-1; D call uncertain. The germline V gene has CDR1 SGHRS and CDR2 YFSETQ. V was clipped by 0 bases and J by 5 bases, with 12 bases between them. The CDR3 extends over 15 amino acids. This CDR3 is CASSLGAVLDNEQFF. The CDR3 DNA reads TGCGCCAGCAGCTTGGGGGCCGTATTGGACAATGAGCAGTTCTTC. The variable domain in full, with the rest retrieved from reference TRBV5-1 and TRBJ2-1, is KAGVTQTPRYLIKTRGQQVTLSCSPISGHRSVSWYQQTPGQGLQFLFEYFSETQRNKGNFPGRFSGRQFSNSRSEMNVSTLELGDSALYLCASSLGAVLDNEQFFGPGTRLTVL.

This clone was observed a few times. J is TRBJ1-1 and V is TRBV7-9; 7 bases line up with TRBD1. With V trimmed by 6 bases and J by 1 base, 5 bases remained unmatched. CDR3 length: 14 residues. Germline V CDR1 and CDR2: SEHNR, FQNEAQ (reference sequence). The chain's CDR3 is CASRMGQQNTEAFF. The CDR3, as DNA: TGTGCCAGCAGGATGGGACAGCAGAACACTGAAGCTTTCTTT.

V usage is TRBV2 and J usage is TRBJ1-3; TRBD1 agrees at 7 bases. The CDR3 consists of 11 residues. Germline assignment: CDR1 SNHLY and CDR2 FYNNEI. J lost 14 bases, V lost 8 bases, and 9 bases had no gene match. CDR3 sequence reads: CASPSWDSVYF. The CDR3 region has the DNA TGTGCCAGCCCCTCGTGGGACAGCGTATATTTT.

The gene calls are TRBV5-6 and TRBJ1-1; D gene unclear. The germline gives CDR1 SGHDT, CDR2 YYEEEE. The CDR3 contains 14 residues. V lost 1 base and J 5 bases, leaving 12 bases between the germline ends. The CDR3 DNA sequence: TGTGCCAGCAGCTTGCGTTACAGTGGGACTGAAGCTTTCTTT. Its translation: CASSLRYSGTEAFF.

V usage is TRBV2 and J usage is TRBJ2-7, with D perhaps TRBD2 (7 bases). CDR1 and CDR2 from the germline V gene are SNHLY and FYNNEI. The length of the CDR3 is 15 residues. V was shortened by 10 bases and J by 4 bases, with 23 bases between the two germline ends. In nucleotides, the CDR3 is TGTGCCACTTCCGGGGGCAGGGAGGGCCTATACGAGCAGTACTTC. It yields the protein CATSGGREGLYEQYF.

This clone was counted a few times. This chain's CDR3 is CASSVEQQNTDTQYF. CDR3 nucleotides: TGTGCCAGCAGCGTAGAACAGCAAAACACAGATACGCAGTATTTT. The chain uses TRBV9 and TRBJ2-3; D unclear. The V end was cut by 0 bases, the J end by 2 bases, with 10 bases between. From germline, CDR1 is SGDLS and CDR2 YYNGEE. The CDR3 length is 15 residues.

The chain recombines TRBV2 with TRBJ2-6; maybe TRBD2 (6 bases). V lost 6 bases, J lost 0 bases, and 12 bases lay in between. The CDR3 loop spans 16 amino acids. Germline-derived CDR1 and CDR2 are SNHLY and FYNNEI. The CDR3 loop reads CASSRDGSSGANVLTF. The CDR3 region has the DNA TGTGCCAGCAGCCGGGACGGGAGCTCTGGGGCCAACGTCCTGACTTTC.

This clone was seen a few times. The CDR3: CASSQVAGGNTEAFF. In DNA form, the CDR3 reads TGTGCCAGCAGCCAAGTCGCAGGGGGAAACACTGAAGCTTTCTTT. The rearrangement links TRBV4-2 to TRBJ1-1; 7 positions agree with TRBD1. The germline CDR1 and CDR2 sequences are LGHNA and YNFKEQ. The CDR3 is made up of 15 amino acids. V lost 1 base to trimming and J lost 2 bases; unmatched junction nucleotides: 4.

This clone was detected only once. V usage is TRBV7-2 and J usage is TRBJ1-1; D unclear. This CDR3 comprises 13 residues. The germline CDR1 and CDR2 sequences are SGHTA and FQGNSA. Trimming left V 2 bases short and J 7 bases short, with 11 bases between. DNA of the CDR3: TGTGCCAGCAGCTTATCAGGCCCCCTTGAAGCTTTCTTT. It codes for CASSLSGPLEAFF.

Written as DNA, the CDR3 is TGTGCCAGCAGCTTAGCCCCGGACACTGAAGCTTTCTTT. Amino acids: CASSLAPDTEAFF. This sequence joins TRBV11-1 and TRBJ1-1; D gene unclear. CDR3 length: 13 residues. Trimming left V 0 bases short and J 3 bases short, with 5 bases between. In germline, CDR1 is SGHAT, CDR2 FQDESV (reference sequence).

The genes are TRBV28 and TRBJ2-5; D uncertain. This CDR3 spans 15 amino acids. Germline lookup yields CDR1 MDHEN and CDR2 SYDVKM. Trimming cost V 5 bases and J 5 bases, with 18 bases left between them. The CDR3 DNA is TGTGCCAGCAGTCAGACCCTCGAGGTACGGGAGACCCAGTACTTC. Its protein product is CASSQTLEVRETQYF. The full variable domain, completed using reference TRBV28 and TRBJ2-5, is DVKVTQSSRYLVKRTGEKVFLECVQDMDHENMFWYRQDPGLGLRLIYFSYDVKMKEKGDIPEGYSVSREKKERFSLILESASTNQTSMYLCASSQTLEVRETQYFGPGTRLLVL.